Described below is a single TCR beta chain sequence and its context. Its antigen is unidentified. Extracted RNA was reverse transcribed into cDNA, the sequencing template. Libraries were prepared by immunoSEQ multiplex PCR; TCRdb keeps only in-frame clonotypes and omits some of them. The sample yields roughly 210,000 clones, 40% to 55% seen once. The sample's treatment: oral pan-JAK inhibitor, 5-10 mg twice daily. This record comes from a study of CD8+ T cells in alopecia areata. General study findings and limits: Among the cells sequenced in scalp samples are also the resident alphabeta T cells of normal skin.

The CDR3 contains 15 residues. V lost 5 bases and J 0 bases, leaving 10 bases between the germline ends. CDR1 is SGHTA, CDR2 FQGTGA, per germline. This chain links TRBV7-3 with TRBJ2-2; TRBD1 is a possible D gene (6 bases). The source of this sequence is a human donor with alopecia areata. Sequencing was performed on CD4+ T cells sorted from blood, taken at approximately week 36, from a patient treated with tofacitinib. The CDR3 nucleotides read TGTGCCAGCAGCACTACAGGGTCGAACACCGGGGAGCTGTTTTTT. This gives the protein CASSTTGSNTGELFF.